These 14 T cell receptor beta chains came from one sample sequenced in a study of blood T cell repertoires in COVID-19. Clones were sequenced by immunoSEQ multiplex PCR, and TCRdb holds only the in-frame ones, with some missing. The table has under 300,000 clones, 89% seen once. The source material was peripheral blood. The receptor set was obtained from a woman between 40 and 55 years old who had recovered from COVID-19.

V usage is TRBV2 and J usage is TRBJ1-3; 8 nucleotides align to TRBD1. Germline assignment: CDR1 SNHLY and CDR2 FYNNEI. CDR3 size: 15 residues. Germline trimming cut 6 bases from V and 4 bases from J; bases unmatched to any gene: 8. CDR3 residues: CASSETTGVGNTIYF. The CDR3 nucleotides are TGTGCCAGCAGCGAAACGACAGGGGTCGGAAACACCATATATTTT. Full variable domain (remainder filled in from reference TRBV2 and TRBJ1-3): EPEVTQTPSHQVTQMGQEVILRCVPISNHLYFYWYRQILGQKVEFLVSFYNNEISEKSEIFDDQFSVERPDGSNFTLKIRSTKLEDSAMYFCASSETTGVGNTIYFGEGSWLTVV.

CDR3 sequence reads: CASSQTETAGVYGYTF. CDR3 bases: TGCGCCAGCAGCCAGACTGAGACAGCGGGGGTCTATGGCTACACCTTC. This chain links TRBV4-1 with TRBJ1-2; D is perhaps TRBD1 (5 bases). The V and J ends lost 3 bases and 4 bases respectively, with 18 bases between them. This CDR3 has 16 amino acids. The germline V gene has CDR1 MGHRA and CDR2 YSYEKL.

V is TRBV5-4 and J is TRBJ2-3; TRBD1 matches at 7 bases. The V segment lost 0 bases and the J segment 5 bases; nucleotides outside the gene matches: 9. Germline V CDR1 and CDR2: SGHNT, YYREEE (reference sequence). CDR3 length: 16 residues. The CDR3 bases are TGTGCCAGCAGCTTGGCCCCGAGGGGGCAAAAAGATACGCAGTATTTT. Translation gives CASSLAPRGQKDTQYF.

CDR3 in DNA: TGTGCCAGCAGCTTAAGTACAGGGGGCGAGCAGTACTTC. Encoded protein: CASSLSTGGEQYF. The chain combines TRBV7-3 with TRBJ2-7, with 8 bases matching TRBD1. Germline CDR1 SGHTA, CDR2 FQGTGA. CDR3 length equals 13 residues. V lost 1 base to trimming and J lost 6 bases; unmatched junction nucleotides: 2.

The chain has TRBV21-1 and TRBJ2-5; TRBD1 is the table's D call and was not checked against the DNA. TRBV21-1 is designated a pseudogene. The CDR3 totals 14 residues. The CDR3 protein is CASSGLATRETQYF. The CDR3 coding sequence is TGTGCCAGCAGCGGGCTGGCAACCCGAGAGACCCAGTACTTC.

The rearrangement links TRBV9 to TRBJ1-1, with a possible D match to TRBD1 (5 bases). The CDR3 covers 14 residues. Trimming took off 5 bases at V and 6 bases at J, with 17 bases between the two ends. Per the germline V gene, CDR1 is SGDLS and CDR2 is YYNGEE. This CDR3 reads CASSPGGVFSEAFF. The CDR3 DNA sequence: TGTGCCAGCAGTCCGGGGGGAGTTTTCTCTGAAGCTTTCTTT.

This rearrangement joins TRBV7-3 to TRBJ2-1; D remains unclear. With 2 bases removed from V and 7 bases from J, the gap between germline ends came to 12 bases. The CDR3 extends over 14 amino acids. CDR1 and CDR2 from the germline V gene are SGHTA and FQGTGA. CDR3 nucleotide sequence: TGTGCCAGCAGCTTAGGGTTGGAGAATAATGAGCAGTTCTTC. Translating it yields CASSLGLENNEQFF.

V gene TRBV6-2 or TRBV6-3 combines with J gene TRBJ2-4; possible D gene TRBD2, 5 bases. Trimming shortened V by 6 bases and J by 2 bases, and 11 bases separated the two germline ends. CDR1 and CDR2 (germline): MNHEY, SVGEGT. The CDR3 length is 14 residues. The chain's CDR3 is CASSHEGTKNIQYF. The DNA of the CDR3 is TGTGCCAGCAGCCACGAGGGTACCAAAAACATTCAGTACTTC.

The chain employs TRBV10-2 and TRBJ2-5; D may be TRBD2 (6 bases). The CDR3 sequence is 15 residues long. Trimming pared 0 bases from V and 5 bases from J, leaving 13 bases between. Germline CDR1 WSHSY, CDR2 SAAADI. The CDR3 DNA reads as TGCGCCAGCAGTGAGTCTTGGAGGGGTCGGGAGACCCAGTACTTC. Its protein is CASSESWRGRETQYF.

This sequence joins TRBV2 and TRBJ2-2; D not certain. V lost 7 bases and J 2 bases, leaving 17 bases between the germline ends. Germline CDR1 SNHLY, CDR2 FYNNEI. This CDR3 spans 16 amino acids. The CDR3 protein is CASKDAPGLNTGELFF. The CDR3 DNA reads TGTGCCAGCAAAGACGCCCCGGGTCTTAACACCGGGGAGCTGTTTTTT.

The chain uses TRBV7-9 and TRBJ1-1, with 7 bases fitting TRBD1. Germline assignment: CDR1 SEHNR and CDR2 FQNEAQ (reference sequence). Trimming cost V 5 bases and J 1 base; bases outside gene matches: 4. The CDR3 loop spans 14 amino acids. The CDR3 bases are TGTGCCAGCAGCGCCGGGACAGCGAACACTGAAGCTTTCTTT. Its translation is CASSAGTANTEAFF.

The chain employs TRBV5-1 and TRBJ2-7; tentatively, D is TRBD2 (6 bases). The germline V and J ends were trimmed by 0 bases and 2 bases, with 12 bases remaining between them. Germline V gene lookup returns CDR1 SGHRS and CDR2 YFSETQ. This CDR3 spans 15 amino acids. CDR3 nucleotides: TGCGCCAGCAGCTTGGGGGGGGATCCCGCCTACGAGCAGTACTTC. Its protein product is CASSLGGDPAYEQYF.

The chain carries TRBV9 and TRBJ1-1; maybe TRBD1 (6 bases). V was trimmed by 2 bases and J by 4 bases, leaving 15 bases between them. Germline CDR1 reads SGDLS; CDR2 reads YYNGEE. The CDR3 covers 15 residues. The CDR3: CASSVRTVLGTEAFF. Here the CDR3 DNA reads TGTGCCAGCAGCGTCCGGACAGTGTTGGGCACTGAAGCTTTCTTT.

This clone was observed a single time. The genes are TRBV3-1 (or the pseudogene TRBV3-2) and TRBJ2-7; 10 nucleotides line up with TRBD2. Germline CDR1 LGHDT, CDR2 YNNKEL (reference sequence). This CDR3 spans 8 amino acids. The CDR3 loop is CGTSGQYV. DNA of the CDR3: TGTGGGACTAGCGGGCAGTACGTC.